This passage covers 26 T cell receptor beta chains from one sample sequenced in a study of blood T cell repertoires in COVID-19. Using immunoSEQ multiplex PCR, the repertoire was profiled, and TCRdb retains in-frame clones only, with some absent. Found here are 30,000 to 40,000 clones, 60% to 80% of them singletons; the top ten hold approximately 30%. Sequencing was done on a sample of peripheral blood. The receptors stem from a man at least 80 years old with acute or convalescent COVID-19.

The chain joins TRBV24-1 to TRBJ1-4; perhaps TRBD1 as D (5 bases). This CDR3 comprises 16 residues. V lost 2 bases to trimming and J lost 0 bases, with 9 bases between them. Germline V gene sequence: CDR1 KGHDR, CDR2 SFDVKD. CDR3 protein: CATSDSRGSTNEKLFF. As DNA, the CDR3 is TGTGCCACCAGTGATTCTAGGGGCTCAACTAATGAAAAACTGTTTTTT.

This chain uses TRBV12-5 with TRBJ2-5, with 15 nucleotides matching TRBD2. V was clipped by 5 bases and J by 2 bases; unmatched bases: 3. The CDR3 runs 16 residues. Germline CDR1 LGHNT, CDR2 FRNRAP. The CDR3 coding sequence is TGTGCTAGTGGTCCCGGACTAGCGGGAGGGCAAGAGACCCAGTACTTC. The encoded protein is CASGPGLAGGQETQYF.

This clone was observed once. The chain uses TRBV10-1 and TRBJ1-2; D call uncertain. Trimming shortened V by 5 bases and J by 3 bases, and 10 bases separated the two germline ends. CDR3 length: 13 amino acids. CDR1 WNHNN and CDR2 SYGVQD come from the germline V gene (reference sequence). The CDR3 DNA follows: TGCGCCAGCAGTTTACAAACCCACTATGGCTACACCTTC. Translation gives CASSLQTHYGYTF.

This clone was seen only once. V usage is TRBV11-2 and J usage is TRBJ2-1, with a tentative D call TRBD2 (6 bases). The CDR3 runs 16 residues. V shed 5 bases and J shed 8 bases, with 22 bases lying between them. CDR1 is SGHAT, CDR2 FQNNGV, per germline. CDR3 region: CASSLGPGGVQDEQFF. The CDR3 DNA reads as TGTGCCAGCAGCCTGGGGCCCGGGGGTGTCCAAGATGAGCAGTTCTTC.

CDR3 region: CASRSDRSVVAPYGYTF. The CDR3 coding sequence is TGTGCCAGCAGAAGCGACCGGTCCGTAGTGGCCCCCTATGGCTACACCTTC. This sequence joins TRBV27 and TRBJ1-2; D ambiguous. CDR3 length: 17 amino acids. CDR1 is MNHEY, CDR2 SMNVEV, per germline (reference sequence). Deletions cut 6 bases from V and 4 bases from J, with 24 bases between.

This chain connects TRBV11-2 to TRBJ2-2; weak D call: TRBD2 (6 bases). The V end was cut by 5 bases, the J end by 6 bases, with 10 bases between. The CDR3 spans 13 residues. The germline CDR1 and CDR2 sequences are SGHAT and FQNNGV. CDR3 amino acids: CASSPTSPGELFF. The CDR3 nucleotides read TGTGCCAGCAGCCCAACTAGCCCCGGGGAGCTGTTTTTT.

The chain employs TRBV7-3 and TRBJ2-3, with D maybe TRBD1 (5 bases). Trimming left V 3 bases short and J 5 bases short, with 9 bases between. This CDR3 contains 13 residues. Germline lookup yields CDR1 SGHTA and CDR2 FQGTGA. The CDR3 sequence: CASSLQGGDTQYF. DNA of the CDR3: TGTGCCAGCAGCTTGCAGGGTGGAGATACGCAGTATTTT. Looking up the rest from reference TRBV7-3 and TRBJ2-3 gives the full variable domain: GAGVSQTPSNKVTEKGKYVELRCDPISGHTALYWYRQSLGQGPEFLIYFQGTGAADDSGLPNDRFFAVRPEGSVSTLKIQRTERGDSAVYLCASSLQGGDTQYFGPGTRLTVL.

This chain links TRBV29-1 with TRBJ1-2, with 7 bases matching TRBD1. The CDR3 loop spans 14 amino acids. The junction had 10 bases not matched to a gene; V was cut back by 5 bases and J by 4 bases. The germline CDR1 and CDR2 sequences are SQVTM and ANQGSEA. CDR3 DNA sequence: TGCAGCGTTCCACTTCAGACAGGGAGCTATGGCTACACCTTC. Translating gives CSVPLQTGSYGYTF.

V is TRBV2 and J is TRBJ2-5, with 11 nucleotides matching TRBD2. CDR1 and CDR2 from the germline V gene are SNHLY and FYNNEI. Trimming removed 10 bases from V and 5 bases from J; junction bases left unmatched: 6. CDR3 length: 13 residues. The chain's CDR3 is CATRLAGWETQYF. CDR3 DNA: TGTGCCACCCGACTAGCGGGGTGGGAGACCCAGTACTTC.

The chain is built from TRBV19 and TRBJ2-7; 10 bases match TRBD1. The CDR3 has 15 amino acids. Trimming at V came to 7 bases and at J to 3 bases, leaving 9 bases not matched to a gene. Germline CDR1 LNHDA, CDR2 SQIVND (reference sequence). The CDR3 DNA follows: TGTGCCAGTAAACCCCGACAGGGGGCCGGCTACGAGCAGTACTTC. Its translation is CASKPRQGAGYEQYF.

In this sample, this clone turned up once. The CDR3 nucleotides are TGTGCCAGCAGCTTAAACGCCGGGACAGCTTACTCTGGAAACACCATATATTTT. It translates to CASSLNAGTAYSGNTIYF. The genes are TRBV7-6 and TRBJ1-3, with TRBD1 matching over 7 bases. The CDR3 spans 18 residues. The trim removed 2 bases at V and 0 bases at J, leaving 10 bases unmatched. From germline, CDR1 is SGHVS and CDR2 FNYEAQ.

The chain carries TRBV27 and TRBJ2-7; 7 bases map to TRBD2. The CDR3 totals 14 residues. V shed 3 bases and J 3 bases; nucleotides not matched to a gene: 5. The V gene's germline CDR1 is MNHEY and CDR2 SMNVEV (reference sequence). The CDR3 region has the DNA TGTGCCAGCAGTTTGGGGGGACTACGCTACGAGCAGTACTTC. Its protein product is CASSLGGLRYEQYF.

This clone showed up just once. At the DNA level, this CDR3 is encoded by other sequences in the same sample as well. The chain uses TRBV5-1 and TRBJ1-1; D remains ambiguous. With 3 bases removed from V and 1 base from J, the gap between germline ends came to 7 bases. Germline CDR1 SGHRS, CDR2 YFSETQ. CDR3 length equals 13 residues. CDR3 region: CASSSQENTEAFF. DNA for the CDR3: TGCGCCAGCAGCTCGCAGGAGAACACTGAAGCTTTCTTT. The full variable domain, rest sourced from reference TRBV5-1 and TRBJ1-1, is KAGVTQTPRYLIKTRGQQVTLSCSPISGHRSVSWYQQTPGQGLQFLFEYFSETQRNKGNFPGRFSGRQFSNSRSEMNVSTLELGDSALYLCASSSQENTEAFFGQGTRLTVV.

This clone was observed a handful of times. This sequence joins TRBV27 and TRBJ1-6; unclear D gene. There are 14 residues in the CDR3. Trimming shortened V by 2 bases and J by 5 bases, and 7 bases separated the two germline ends. The V gene's germline CDR1 is MNHEY and CDR2 SMNVEV (reference sequence). The CDR3 here is CASSLTANNSPLHF. CDR3 in DNA: TGTGCCAGCAGTTTAACAGCAAATAATTCACCCCTCCACTTT.

The sample holds many counts of this clone. The chain uses TRBV2 and TRBJ1-1; D is unclear. CDR3 size: 13 residues. V was shortened by 8 bases and J by 2 bases, with 12 bases between the two germline ends. Germline loops: CDR1 SNHLY, CDR2 FYNNEI. This CDR3 reads CASETERNTEAFF. CDR3 in DNA: TGTGCCAGCGAGACCGAGCGTAACACTGAAGCTTTCTTT.

This chain links TRBV4-3 with TRBJ2-3; 15 nucleotides line up with TRBD2. Germline-derived CDR1 and CDR2 are LGHNA and YSLEER. CDR3 length: 18 amino acids. V dropped 0 bases and J dropped 4; count of bases not matched to a gene: 5. CDR3 nucleotide sequence: TGCGCCAGCAGCCAAGATGGACTAGCGGGAGGGCGGTCAGATACGCAGTATTTT. Translated, it gives CASSQDGLAGGRSDTQYF.

The chain has TRBV5-1 and TRBJ1-4; weak D call: TRBD1 (5 bases). Trimming removed 0 bases from V and 8 bases from J, with 17 bases in between. The CDR3 has 16 residues. The germline CDR1 and CDR2 sequences are SGHRS and YFSETQ. CDR3 in DNA: TGCGCCAGCAGCTTGGTCGGTGCAGGGAATAACGAAAAACTGTTTTTT. Its translation: CASSLVGAGNNEKLFF.

The chain joins TRBV7-2 to TRBJ2-3; D is possibly TRBD2 (6 bases). The ends were cut back, 3 bases at V and 0 bases at J, with 13 bases in the middle. From germline, CDR1 is SGHTA and CDR2 FQGNSA. This CDR3 comprises 16 residues. The CDR3 sequence: CASSFLNSGSTDTQYF. CDR3 coding DNA: TGTGCCAGCAGCTTTCTTAATAGCGGAAGCACAGATACGCAGTATTTT.

The chain couples TRBV7-2 to TRBJ2-1, with TRBD2 matching 7 bases. Germline lookup yields CDR1 SGHTA and CDR2 FQGNSA. The CDR3 is 14 residues long. V dropped 7 bases and J dropped 3; count of bases not matched to a gene: 6. CDR3 DNA sequence: TGTGCCAGCACGGATGCTAGCGGCTACAATGAGCAGTTCTTC. Residues: CASTDASGYNEQFF. The variable domain in full, with the rest retrieved from reference TRBV7-2 and TRBJ2-1, is GAGVSQSPSNKVTEKGKDVELRCDPISGHTALYWYRQSLGQGLEFLIYFQGNSAPDKSGLPSDRFSAERTGGSVSTLTIQRTQQEDSAVYLCASTDASGYNEQFFGPGTRLTVL.

This chain connects TRBV4-2 to TRBJ1-2, with 7 nucleotides matching TRBD1. Losses at the gene ends were 3 bases for V and 4 bases for J; bases not matched to a gene: 8. This CDR3 has 15 residues. From germline, CDR1 is LGHNA and CDR2 YNFKEQ. This CDR3 reads CASSQTGTAAYGYTF. CDR3 in DNA: TGTGCCAGCAGCCAGACCGGGACAGCTGCCTATGGCTACACCTTC.

The rearrangement joins TRBV6-5 to TRBJ1-2; the D gene is possibly TRBD1 (5 bases). The CDR3 consists of 13 residues. Germline CDR1 MNHEY, CDR2 SVGAGI. Between the trimmed V and J ends, which lost 10 bases and 4 bases, there was a span of 16 bases. Here the CDR3 reads CATSRDLGYGYTF. The CDR3 DNA reads TGTGCCACCTCCAGGGACTTGGGCTATGGCTACACCTTC.

There are a few counts of this clone. The chain recombines TRBV11-2 with TRBJ1-2, with D tentatively TRBD1 (6 bases). V shed 4 bases and J shed 4 bases, with 13 bases lying between them. This CDR3 has 14 amino acids. Germline CDR1 and CDR2: SGHAT and FQNNGV. Here the CDR3 reads CASSYRAPGYGYTF. The CDR3 region has the DNA TGTGCCAGCAGCTACAGGGCCCCCGGCTATGGCTACACCTTC.

V and J are TRBV5-4 and TRBJ1-1; TRBD1 aligns across 8 bases. The J segment lost 4 bases and the V segment lost 4 bases, leaving 9 bases of the junction unmatched. This CDR3 spans 15 amino acids. The germline V gene encodes CDR1 SGHNT and CDR2 YYREEE (reference sequence). CDR3 nucleotide sequence: TGTGCCAGCAGCGCGGCAAACAGGGGGTCCACTGAAGCTTTCTTT. Translating gives CASSAANRGSTEAFF.

Here the CDR3 DNA reads TGTGCCAGTAGTATAGGACAGGGATCCTACGAGCAGTACTTC. Translating it yields CASSIGQGSYEQYF. V usage is TRBV19 and J usage is TRBJ2-7; 7 positions agree with TRBD1. CDR1 and CDR2 from the germline V gene are LNHDA and SQIVND (reference sequence). J was trimmed by 1 base and V by 1 base; bases with no gene match: 1. CDR3 length equals 14 residues.

This chain uses TRBV9 with TRBJ2-7, with D perhaps matching TRBD2 (5 bases). The CDR3 sequence is 13 residues long. Between the trimmed V and J ends, which lost 4 bases and 3 bases, there was a span of 11 bases. Per the germline V gene, CDR1 is SGDLS and CDR2 is YYNGEE. CDR3 sequence: CASSPRLHYEQYF. As DNA, the CDR3 is TGTGCCAGCAGCCCTAGACTACACTACGAGCAGTACTTC.

The V and J genes are TRBV11-2 and TRBJ2-7; perhaps TRBD2 as D (6 bases). Germline V gene sequence: CDR1 SGHAT, CDR2 FQNNGV. CDR3 length: 16 amino acids. V shed 1 base and J shed 0 bases, with 13 bases lying between them. CDR3 nucleotides: TGTGCCAGCAGCTTAGGGGGGAGGCCTAGCTCCTACGAGCAGTACTTC. It codes for CASSLGGRPSSYEQYF. Complete variable domain (other parts from reference TRBV11-2 and TRBJ2-7): EAGVAQSPRYKIIEKRQSVAFWCNPISGHATLYWYQQILGQGPKLLIQFQNNGVVDDSQLPKDRFSAERLKGVDSTLKIQPAKLEDSAVYLCASSLGGRPSSYEQYFGPGTRLTVT.